The clone carrying this T cell receptor (beta chain) was counted at least ten times. Its antigen is not known. The sample originates from a study of neurological immune-mediated disorders. Findings and limits, study-wide: Because no CDR3 amino acid sequences were shared across subjects by expanded clones, private repertoires were suggested in all groups. HTLV-1-associated myelopathy had the most TCR clonal expansion, while multiple sclerosis had the least, a level that fell below healthy controls. When the repertoires were sorted by phylogenetic grouping, those of 18 of 34 multiple sclerosis patients ended up in one related-CDR3 cluster, a possible signature.

Synthesis of cDNA was performed by 5'RACE using 10-nucleotide random UMIs. MiXCR, run by TCRdb on the 5' RACE reads, gives a single entry per CDR3 protein. The table includes about 120,000 distinct CDR3 sequences, approximately 3.2% detected once. Sequencing was performed on PBMCs. The TCR sequence derives from a woman aged 25 to 39 with multiple sclerosis.

The CDR3 loop is CAWSVRGDTEAFF. In DNA, the CDR3 is TGTGCCTGGAGTGTTAGAGGGGACACTGAAGCTTTCTTT. The V call is TRBV30, the J call TRBJ1-1; the D gene is possibly TRBD1 (5 bases). The CDR3 covers 13 residues. Per the germline V gene, CDR1 is GTSNPN and CDR2 is SVGIG (reference sequence). V lost 0 bases to trimming and J lost 3 bases, with 8 bases between them. The variable domain in full, completed from reference TRBV30 and TRBJ1-1, reads SQTIHQWPATLVQPVGSPLSLECTVEGTSNPNLYWYRQAAGRGLQLLFYSVGIGQISSEVPQNLSASRPQDRQFILSSKKLLLSDSGFYLCAWSVRGDTEAFFGQGTRLTVV.